The 28 T cell receptor beta chains given below trace back to one sample, sequenced in a study of blood T cell repertoires in COVID-19. Clones were sequenced by immunoSEQ multiplex PCR, and TCRdb holds only the in-frame ones, with some missing. The data show 120,000 to 150,000 clones, around four fifths seen once. The sample consisted of peripheral blood. These TCRs come from a human donor in a cohort sampled during active COVID-19.

This CDR3 is CASSLQGGNEKLFF. CDR3 nucleotides: TGCGCCAGCAGCTTACAGGGAGGGAATGAAAAACTGTTTTTT. The genes are TRBV5-1 and TRBJ1-4; a possible D gene is TRBD1 (6 bases). The CDR3 runs 14 residues. Germline-derived CDR1 and CDR2 are SGHRS and YFSETQ. The V end lost 2 bases, the J end lost 5 bases, and 10 bases lay between the germline ends.

This chain uses TRBV6-6 with TRBJ1-2; 10 bases match TRBD1. V lost 4 bases, J lost 4 bases, and 3 bases stayed unmatched. CDR3 length equals 14 residues. CDR1 and CDR2 (germline): MNHNY, SVGAGI (reference sequence). CDR3 nucleotide sequence: TGTGCCAGCAGTTTCGGGACAGGGGTCTATGGCTACACCTTC. Translated: CASSFGTGVYGYTF.

This chain links TRBV19 with TRBJ1-3; D is ambiguous. Trimming took off 3 bases at V and 2 bases at J, with 14 bases between the two ends. This CDR3 has 16 amino acids. Germline V gene sequence: CDR1 LNHDA, CDR2 SQIVND (reference sequence). CDR3 sequence reads: CASSMEWSLPGNTIYF. The CDR3 DNA follows: TGTGCCAGTAGTATGGAGTGGTCCTTACCTGGAAACACCATATATTTT.

Only a few counts were recorded for this clone. The chain employs TRBV5-4 and TRBJ2-2; the match to TRBD1 covers 9 bases. CDR1 and CDR2 (germline): SGHNT, YYREEE (reference sequence). The CDR3 spans 16 residues. After removal of 4 bases from V and 6 bases from J, the junction contained 10 bases not matched to a gene. The CDR3 protein is CASSGGQGGRAGELFF. The CDR3 DNA is TGTGCCAGCAGCGGGGGACAGGGAGGCCGCGCCGGGGAGCTGTTTTTT. Supplemented by reference TRBV5-4 and TRBJ2-2, the full variable domain reads ETGVTQSPTHLIKTRGQQVTLRCSSQSGHNTVSWYQQALGQGPQFIFQYYREEENGRGNFPPRFSGLQFPNYSSELNVNALELDDSALYLCASSGGQGGRAGELFFGEGSRLTVL.

The rearrangement joins TRBV18 to TRBJ2-7; D call uncertain. This CDR3 spans 15 amino acids. V was cut by 2 bases and J by 2 bases, with 13 bases left in between. Germline lookup yields CDR1 KGHSH and CDR2 LQKENI. The CDR3 region has the DNA TGTGCCAGCTCACCAGGTTCATATCGGGCCTACGAGCAGTACTTC. This sequence encodes CASSPGSYRAYEQYF.

This chain connects TRBV7-8 to TRBJ2-1, with D unresolved. V lost 2 bases and J lost 5, with 7 bases in between. The CDR3 contains 13 residues. Germline-derived CDR1 and CDR2 are SGHVS and FQNEAQ. CDR3 protein: CASSLMHNNEQFF. In DNA form, the CDR3 reads TGTGCCAGCAGCTTAATGCACAACAATGAGCAGTTCTTC.

V usage is TRBV25-1 and J usage is TRBJ1-6, with 11 bases identical to TRBD1. The CDR3 contains 15 residues. Losses at the gene ends were 6 bases for V and 9 bases for J; bases not matched to a gene: 7. CDR1 MGHDK and CDR2 SYGVNS come from the germline V gene. In DNA form, the CDR3 reads TGTGCCAGCAGGCGTACCGGGACAGGGGGTTCACCCCTCCACTTT. Translating gives CASRRTGTGGSPLHF. Based on the CDR3 plus reference TRBV25-1 and TRBJ1-6, the full variable domain is EADIYQTPRYLVIGTGKKITLECSQTMGHDKMYWYQQDPGMELHLIHYSYGVNSTEKGDLSSESTVSRIRTEHFPLTLESARPSHTSQYLCASRRTGTGGSPLHFGNGTRLTVT.

This clone was seen more than once but under ten times. The J gene is TRBJ1-1, the V gene TRBV20-1; TRBD1 matches at 7 bases. Germline V gene lookup returns CDR1 DFQATT and CDR2 SNEGSKA (reference sequence). The CDR3 runs to 10 residues. The junction had 0 bases not matched to a gene; V was cut back by 3 bases and J by 8 bases. The CDR3 protein is CSARDREAFF. The CDR3 nucleotides are TGCAGTGCTAGGGACAGGGAAGCTTTCTTT.

The CDR3 loop reads CASSLGGVGTEAFF. In DNA form, the CDR3 reads TGTGCCAGCAGTTTAGGAGGGGTCGGGACTGAAGCTTTCTTT. V gene TRBV27 combines with J gene TRBJ1-1; a weak D match, TRBD1 (5 bases). CDR3 size: 14 residues. V dropped 2 bases and J dropped 5 bases, with 12 bases sitting between them. Germline V gene lookup returns CDR1 MNHEY and CDR2 SMNVEV (reference sequence).

The CDR3 loop is CASSPLEANTGELFF. CDR3 bases: TGTGCCAGTAGTCCCCTAGAAGCGAACACCGGGGAGCTGTTTTTT. The genes are TRBV19 and TRBJ2-2; no clear D. The ends were cut back, 5 bases at V and 0 bases at J, with 10 bases in the middle. Germline loops: CDR1 LNHDA, CDR2 SQIVND (reference sequence). This CDR3 spans 15 amino acids.

The chain links TRBV6-1 to TRBJ1-6; 9 nucleotides align to TRBD1. Unmatched junction bases numbered 9, after V lost 3 bases and J lost 0 bases. The CDR3 is 19 amino acids. In germline, CDR1 is MNHNS, CDR2 SASEGT. The CDR3 coding sequence is TGTGCCAGCAGTGACAGCCTAAAGACAGGGGGCTCCTATAATTCACCCCTCCACTTT. This encodes CASSDSLKTGGSYNSPLHF.

This rearrangement joins TRBV9 to TRBJ2-1, with a weak D call TRBD1 (5 bases). With 4 bases removed from V and 3 bases from J, the gap between germline ends came to 14 bases. The CDR3 extends over 15 amino acids. Germline values: CDR1 SGDLS, CDR2 YYNGEE. DNA of the CDR3: TGTGCCAGCAGCAGGGGCCAAAGGGGCTACAATGAGCAGTTCTTC. Translating it yields CASSRGQRGYNEQFF.

V gene TRBV6-5 combines with J gene TRBJ1-6, with D uncertain. CDR3 size: 15 residues. Trimming left V 6 bases short and J 0 bases short, with 9 bases between. Germline CDR1 and CDR2: MNHEY and SVGAGI. The CDR3 sequence: CASRSGGSYNSPLHF. DNA of the CDR3: TGTGCCAGCAGATCGGGAGGCTCCTATAATTCACCCCTCCACTTT.

This chain uses TRBV2 with TRBJ1-2, with 7 bases that match TRBD1. This CDR3 comprises 15 residues. CDR1 and CDR2 (germline): SNHLY, FYNNEI. Trimming removed 6 bases from V and 0 bases from J; junction bases left unmatched: 7. Here the CDR3 DNA reads TGTGCCAGCAGCCCGGACAGGACAGCTAACTATGGCTACACCTTC. Translated: CASSPDRTANYGYTF.

The chain has TRBV6-1 and TRBJ2-7, with D perhaps matching TRBD1 (5 bases). The V and J ends lost 1 base and 2 bases respectively, with 12 bases between them. The CDR3 contains 15 residues. The germline CDR1 and CDR2 sequences are MNHNS and SASEGT. CDR3 region: CASSEVSQGAYEQYF. For the CDR3, the DNA is TGTGCCAGCAGTGAAGTATCTCAAGGGGCCTACGAGCAGTACTTC.

The J gene is TRBJ1-6, the V gene TRBV5-1; a possible D gene is TRBD1 (5 bases). Trimming shortened V by 7 bases and J by 8 bases, and 19 bases separated the two germline ends. The length of the CDR3 is 15 residues. Germline CDR1 SGHRS, CDR2 YFSETQ. For the CDR3, the DNA is TGCGCCAGCGCACTACAGGCCCCTGGGGATTCACCCCTCCACTTT. Translation: CASALQAPGDSPLHF.

This CDR3 reads CASSSRTGTLNTEAFF. For the CDR3, the DNA is TGTGCCAGCAGTTCTCGGACCGGGACACTGAACACTGAAGCTTTCTTT. This chain uses TRBV11-3 with TRBJ1-1, with a possible D match to TRBD1 (6 bases). Trimming pared 6 bases from V and 0 bases from J, leaving 17 bases between. The germline V gene has CDR1 SGHNT and CDR2 YENEEA. This CDR3 contains 16 residues.

The V call is TRBV7-2, the J call TRBJ1-5, with a possible D match to TRBD1 (6 bases). Germline lookup yields CDR1 SGHTA and CDR2 FQGNSA. Trimming left V 5 bases short and J 3 bases short, with 11 bases between. The CDR3 totals 14 residues. CDR3 nucleotides: TGTGCCAGCAGCCCAGGGACACACAATCAGCCCCAGCATTTT. This translates into CASSPGTHNQPQHF.

This chain connects TRBV6-2 or TRBV6-3 to TRBJ2-6; D is undetermined. The CDR3 covers 17 residues. Trimming cost V 2 bases and J 1 base, with 12 bases left between them. Germline CDR1 MNHEY, CDR2 SVGEGT. This CDR3 is CASSYRFGWSGANVLTF. The CDR3 DNA is TGTGCCAGCAGTTACCGTTTCGGGTGGTCTGGGGCCAACGTCCTGACTTTC.

This clone was observed once. The rearrangement uses TRBV14 and TRBJ2-2; D is possibly TRBD1 (6 bases). Trimming removed 4 bases at V and 4 bases at J, with 19 bases between. CDR1 is SGHDN and CDR2 is FVKESK in the germline V gene. The CDR3 has 17 residues. CDR3 coding DNA: TGTGCCAGCAGCCGAATTTCCGGGACACTTGGCACCGGGGAGCTGTTTTTT. This gives the protein CASSRISGTLGTGELFF.

The chain has TRBV4-1 and TRBJ2-1, with no clear D. Trimming pared 4 bases from V and 6 bases from J, leaving 16 bases between. The germline V gene has CDR1 MGHRA and CDR2 YSYEKL. The CDR3 contains 15 residues. The CDR3 sequence: CASSPITPVANEQFF. Written as DNA, the CDR3 is TGCGCCAGCAGCCCCATAACCCCGGTCGCCAATGAGCAGTTCTTC.

The chain combines TRBV9 with TRBJ2-2; D is unclear. Trimming took 0 bases from V and 4 from J, leaving 7 bases between them. This CDR3 is 14 amino acids long. Germline V gives CDR1 SGDLS, CDR2 YYNGEE. CDR3 DNA: TGTGCCAGCAGCGTAGTTTCTAGCACCGGGGAGCTGTTTTTT. This sequence encodes CASSVVSSTGELFF.

This clone was recorded once. J is TRBJ2-2 and V is TRBV10-3; maybe TRBD1 (6 bases). Germline CDR1 is ENHRY and CDR2 is SYGVKD. The CDR3 length is 14 residues. V was pared by 10 bases and J by 6 bases, with 18 bases between. DNA for the CDR3: TGTGCCACCCTAGCAGGGGCAGAAGCCGGGGAGCTGTTTTTT. Translated, it gives CATLAGAEAGELFF.

The rearrangement links TRBV5-1 to TRBJ1-1, with 8 bases fitting TRBD1. J gave up 5 bases and V 0 bases, and 6 bases lay outside the gene matches. CDR3 length: 15 residues. Looked up from germline, CDR1 is SGHRS and CDR2 is YFSETQ. In DNA, the CDR3 is TGCGCCAGCAGCTTGGATCCAGGGGGCTGGACTGAAGCTTTCTTT. Translation gives CASSLDPGGWTEAFF.

V gene TRBV7-9 combines with J gene TRBJ1-3, with D possibly TRBD1 on 6 matching bases. The CDR3 has 14 residues. The germline gives CDR1 SEHNR, CDR2 FQNEAQ (reference sequence). Trimming removed 5 bases from V and 4 bases from J, with 12 bases in between. Here the CDR3 DNA reads TGTGCCAGCAGCCGAGACAGGACCGGAAACACCATATATTTT. Translation: CASSRDRTGNTIYF.

The V and J genes are TRBV27 and TRBJ1-1, with D possibly matching TRBD1 (5 bases). Germline lookup yields CDR1 MNHEY and CDR2 SMNVEV (reference sequence). The CDR3 is 14 amino acids. The germline V and J ends were trimmed by 3 bases and 5 bases, with 13 bases remaining between them. As DNA, the CDR3 is TGTGCCAGCAGTTTCGTGGGGCAGGCGACTGAAGCTTTCTTT. Translation gives CASSFVGQATEAFF.

The chain employs TRBV7-9 and TRBJ2-1, with 9 bases matching TRBD2. CDR3 length: 17 amino acids. The J segment lost 4 bases and the V segment lost 1 base, leaving 8 bases of the junction unmatched. CDR1 and CDR2 (germline): SEHNR, FQNEAQ (reference sequence). This CDR3 reads CASSLGGSGGYYNEQFF. For the CDR3, the DNA is TGTGCCAGCAGCTTAGGGGGTAGCGGGGGATATTACAATGAGCAGTTCTTC.

This chain uses TRBV5-1 with TRBJ1-1; 8 bases are a match to TRBD1. Germline V lookup: CDR1 SGHRS, CDR2 YFSETQ. This CDR3 is built from 15 residues. V was pared by 0 bases and J by 7 bases, with 8 bases of the junction left unmatched. The DNA of the CDR3 is TGCGCCAGCAGCTTGGACCCGGCAGGGGGCCTTGAAGCTTTCTTT. This translates into CASSLDPAGGLEAFF.